A single sample gave rise to the 13 T cell receptor beta chains below, sequenced in a study of OX40 agonist ivuxolimab in advanced cancers. Library generation was performed with the immunoSEQ multiplex PCR assay. The clones in this table, taken by TCRdb from immuneACCESS, are in-frame only. Not every clone is retained; where verified, under half of the shortfall comes from an unresolved V gene, and the cause of the rest is unknown. The table for this sample lists tens of thousands of clones; around 86% of them were counted only once. The top ten constitute 2.4% of the sample. Specimen: CD4+ or CD8+ T cells sorted from blood, collected in a trial of the OX40 agonist ivuxolimab. The receptors derive from an adult with an advanced solid tumor such as melanoma, head and neck, liver or kidney cancer.

The CDR3 sequence: CASSELAGVSSYEQYF. The CDR3 DNA sequence: TGTGCCAGCAGTGAGCTAGCGGGGGTGAGCTCCTACGAGCAGTACTTC. This chain uses TRBV2 with TRBJ2-7; 10 bases fit TRBD2. CDR1 and CDR2 from the germline V gene are SNHLY and FYNNEI. The CDR3 covers 16 residues. After removal of 3 bases from V and 0 bases from J, the junction contained 5 bases not matched to a gene.

The CDR3 is CASSLYLADTQYF. The CDR3, as DNA: TGTGCCAGCAGCTTATATTTGGCCGATACGCAGTATTTT. V is TRBV7-9 and J is TRBJ2-3; D is ambiguous. Germline lookup yields CDR1 SEHNR and CDR2 FQNEAQ (reference sequence). The CDR3 consists of 13 residues. Trimming took 2 bases from V and 6 from J, leaving 9 bases between them.

The chain uses TRBV6-5 and TRBJ1-4; TRBD1 aligns across 7 bases. CDR1 is MNHEY, CDR2 SVGAGI, per germline. J lost 4 bases, V lost 2 bases, and 4 bases had no gene match. The CDR3 length is 15 residues. The CDR3 DNA is TGTGCCAGCAGTTACACGACAGGGTATAATGAAAAACTGTTTTTT. Its translation: CASSYTTGYNEKLFF.

The gene calls are TRBV5-4 and TRBJ1-2, with D tentatively TRBD1 (6 bases). The length of the CDR3 is 17 residues. V was clipped by 0 bases and J by 5 bases, with 20 bases between them. Germline V CDR1 and CDR2: SGHNT, YYREEE (reference sequence). The CDR3 loop reads CASSLGGGGAGGYGYTF. The CDR3 region has the DNA TGTGCCAGCAGCTTGGGGGGCGGGGGCGCCGGGGGGTATGGCTACACCTTC.

In this sample, this clone turned up a few times. This chain links TRBV18 with TRBJ1-5, with unresolved D. Trimming removed 6 bases from V and 4 bases from J, with 16 bases in between. Germline CDR1 is KGHSH and CDR2 is LQKENI. The CDR3 runs 15 residues. This chain's CDR3 is CASSTGPERNQPQHF. The DNA for the CDR3 is TGTGCCAGCTCGACCGGGCCGGAAAGAAATCAGCCCCAGCATTTT.

The V call is TRBV5-4, the J call TRBJ1-6, with a tentative D call TRBD1 (6 bases). Per the germline V gene, CDR1 is SGHNT and CDR2 is YYREEE (reference sequence). Trimming left V 0 bases short and J 10 bases short, with 14 bases between. This CDR3 comprises 15 residues. The CDR3 nucleotides are TGTGCCAGCAGCTTGGCCGTGGGGGCGAGCTCACCCCTCCACTTT. This gives the protein CASSLAVGASSPLHF.

V and J are TRBV2 and TRBJ2-7; D tentatively reads TRBD1 or TRBD2 (6 bases each). V was trimmed by 8 bases and J by 0 bases, leaving 14 bases between them. The CDR3 consists of 14 residues. Germline V gene sequence: CDR1 SNHLY, CDR2 FYNNEI. DNA of the CDR3: TGTGCCAGCGTAGAGGGGGGACACTCCTACGAGCAGTACTTC. Its protein product is CASVEGGHSYEQYF.

This clone was picked up one time. CDR3 sequence reads: CASSPSAPGTRNADTQYF. CDR3 nucleotide sequence: TGCGCCAGCAGCCCTTCAGCGCCGGGGACACGAAATGCGGATACGCAGTATTTT. This rearrangement joins TRBV4-3 to TRBJ2-3; D is possibly TRBD1 (6 bases). The germline V gene encodes CDR1 LGHNA and CDR2 YSLEER. The V end lost 4 bases, the J end lost 6 bases, and 26 bases lay between the germline ends. The CDR3 runs 18 residues.

The chain carries TRBV11-2 and TRBJ2-5; no reliable D call. CDR1 is SGHAT, CDR2 FQNNGV, per germline. V was trimmed by 5 bases and J by 5 bases, leaving 9 bases between them. This CDR3 is built from 12 residues. CDR3 amino acids: CASSPEMETQYF. DNA of the CDR3: TGTGCCAGCAGCCCCGAGATGGAGACCCAGTACTTC.

V is TRBV6-6 and J is TRBJ1-1, with TRBD1 as a possible D gene (5 bases). The CDR3 consists of 14 residues. Germline V gene data show CDR1 as MNHNY and CDR2 as SVGAGI (reference sequence). Deletions cut 10 bases from V and 0 bases from J, with 15 bases between. The DNA for the CDR3 is TGTGCCACCCTGCGGGAAGGGGTGAACACTGAAGCTTTCTTT. It translates to CATLREGVNTEAFF.

This clone turned up a few times. This chain links TRBV19 with TRBJ1-5; D gene ambiguous. Germline V CDR1 and CDR2: LNHDA, SQIVND (reference sequence). Trimming stripped 8 bases from V and 0 bases from J, with 14 bases between. The CDR3 spans 15 residues. As DNA, the CDR3 is TGTGCCAGTGAATCTAGCGCGTATAGCAATCAGCCCCAGCATTTT. It is translated as CASESSAYSNQPQHF.

The J gene is TRBJ2-1, the V gene TRBV27, with 8 positions matching TRBD2. Germline-derived CDR1 and CDR2 are MNHEY and SMNVEV (reference sequence). V was clipped by 3 bases and J by 4 bases; unmatched bases: 2. This CDR3 comprises 14 residues. CDR3 loop: CASSLGLEYNEQFF. The DNA of the CDR3 is TGTGCCAGCAGTTTGGGACTAGAGTACAATGAGCAGTTCTTC.

The rearrangement joins TRBV7-9 to TRBJ2-3; 10 bases fit TRBD2. The CDR3 totals 17 residues. Per the germline V gene, CDR1 is SEHNR and CDR2 is FQNEAQ (reference sequence). V gave up 2 bases and J gave up 1 base; unmatched junction bases: 6. In DNA form, the CDR3 reads TGTGCCAGCAGCTTAAGGCCCAGCGGGGGGGGCACAGATACGCAGTATTTT. It yields the protein CASSLRPSGGGTDTQYF.